Listed below are T cell receptor beta chains from one sample, sequenced in a study of cytomegalovirus exposure and HLA in healthy donors. The repertoire was sequenced with immunoSEQ multiplex PCR; TCRdb's copy has only in-frame clones and lacks some. The sample has some 130,000 clones, around four fifths seen once. Sequencing was performed on PBMCs. These receptors all come from a female donor in good health and CMV-seronegative. Both conserved end residues are part of each CDR3. D genes are given only for firm matches.

cdr3_aa: CASSYERYNEQFF; v_call: TRBV6-6; cdr3_length: 13; j_call: TRBJ2-1; d_call: .
cdr3_aa: CASSVSPSGRMADTQYF; v_call: TRBV9; cdr3_length: 17; j_call: TRBJ2-3; d_call: TRBD2
cdr3_aa: CASSVATGEAFF; v_call: TRBV9; cdr3_length: 12; j_call: TRBJ1-1; d_call: .
cdr3_aa: CASSQEAGVLTDTQYF; v_call: TRBV4-2; cdr3_length: 16; j_call: TRBJ2-3; d_call: TRBD2
cdr3_aa: CASSFRTGDSEQYF; v_call: TRBV7-2; cdr3_length: 14; j_call: TRBJ2-7; d_call: TRBD1
cdr3_aa: CASSPGRRGEKLFF; v_call: TRBV7-2; cdr3_length: 14; j_call: TRBJ1-4; d_call: .
cdr3_aa: CASSILAGGSYEQYF; v_call: TRBV19; cdr3_length: 15; j_call: TRBJ2-7; d_call: TRBD2
cdr3_aa: CASSPHPGQSNYGYTF; v_call: TRBV7-8; cdr3_length: 16; j_call: TRBJ1-2; d_call: TRBD1
cdr3_aa: CSSSPRGTSGSLSYEQYF; v_call: TRBV7-9; cdr3_length: 18; j_call: TRBJ2-7; d_call: TRBD2
cdr3_aa: CASSPLGLAGVSTDTQYF; v_call: TRBV18; cdr3_length: 18; j_call: TRBJ2-3; d_call: TRBD2
cdr3_aa: CASSPRDRGFNTEAFF; v_call: TRBV10-1; cdr3_length: 16; j_call: TRBJ1-1; d_call: TRBD1
cdr3_aa: CASSPAGLATYEQYF; v_call: TRBV6-5; cdr3_length: 15; j_call: .; d_call: TRBD2
cdr3_aa: CASSPAGVVGNEQFF; v_call: TRBV7-2; cdr3_length: 15; j_call: TRBJ2-1; d_call: .
cdr3_aa: CASSTHRSGRTSTDTQYF; v_call: TRBV7-2; cdr3_length: 18; j_call: TRBJ2-3; d_call: TRBD2
cdr3_aa: CASSLGLAGEETQYF; v_call: TRBV7-6; cdr3_length: 15; j_call: TRBJ2-5; d_call: TRBD2
cdr3_aa: CASSPGPGDEQFF; v_call: TRBV7-2; cdr3_length: 13; j_call: TRBJ2-1; d_call: .
cdr3_aa: CASSGVGQPQHF; v_call: TRBV28; cdr3_length: 12; j_call: TRBJ1-5; d_call: .
cdr3_aa: CASSQEGFSGYEQYF; v_call: TRBV5-4; cdr3_length: 15; j_call: TRBJ2-7; d_call: .
cdr3_aa: CASRKTGRHGGYTF; v_call: TRBV11-2; cdr3_length: 14; j_call: TRBJ1-2; d_call: TRBD1
cdr3_aa: CASSEGTGKILGAFF; v_call: TRBV6-1; cdr3_length: 15; j_call: TRBJ1-1; d_call: TRBD1
cdr3_aa: CASRQAGEINEQFF; v_call: TRBV28; cdr3_length: 14; j_call: TRBJ2-1; d_call: TRBD2
cdr3_aa: CASSSGTGPYEQYF; v_call: TRBV7-2; cdr3_length: 14; j_call: TRBJ2-7; d_call: TRBD1
cdr3_aa: CASSGGGYGYTF; v_call: TRBV6-1; cdr3_length: 12; j_call: TRBJ1-2; d_call: .
cdr3_aa: CASSPEADTQYF; v_call: TRBV11-2; cdr3_length: 12; j_call: TRBJ2-3; d_call: .
cdr3_aa: CASSLWGTSGYNEQFF; v_call: TRBV27; cdr3_length: 16; j_call: TRBJ2-1; d_call: TRBD2
cdr3_aa: CASSLTGDTEAFF; v_call: TRBV18; cdr3_length: 13; j_call: TRBJ1-1; d_call: TRBD1
cdr3_aa: CASSLEGQGGEQYF; v_call: TRBV11-1; cdr3_length: 14; j_call: TRBJ2-7; d_call: .
cdr3_aa: CSVRQGGKEKLFF; v_call: TRBV29-1; cdr3_length: 13; j_call: TRBJ1-4; d_call: TRBD1
cdr3_aa: CASSQLTGRVYNEQFF; v_call: TRBV4-1; cdr3_length: 16; j_call: TRBJ2-1; d_call: .
cdr3_aa: CASSNSGRVVGELFF; v_call: TRBV19; cdr3_length: 15; j_call: TRBJ2-2; d_call: TRBD2
cdr3_aa: CASRELAGAYNEQFF; v_call: TRBV5-1; cdr3_length: 15; j_call: TRBJ2-1; d_call: TRBD2
cdr3_aa: CASTLTSGEQFF; v_call: TRBV2; cdr3_length: 12; j_call: TRBJ2-1; d_call: TRBD2
cdr3_aa: CASSRDKSYEQYF; v_call: TRBV5-1; cdr3_length: 13; j_call: TRBJ2-7; d_call: .
cdr3_aa: CASSLAPSSYNEQFF; v_call: TRBV11-2; cdr3_length: 15; j_call: TRBJ2-1; d_call: .
cdr3_aa: CASSPGWDEQFF; v_call: TRBV6-1; cdr3_length: 12; j_call: TRBJ2-1; d_call: .
cdr3_aa: CASSQDLLAGSYNEQFF; v_call: TRBV4-3; cdr3_length: 17; j_call: TRBJ2-1; d_call: TRBD2
cdr3_aa: CASSLAGGFGELFF; v_call: TRBV11-1; cdr3_length: 14; j_call: TRBJ2-2; d_call: .
cdr3_aa: CASSPFHRDRDYEQYF; v_call: TRBV28; cdr3_length: 16; j_call: TRBJ2-7; d_call: TRBD1
cdr3_aa: CASSYSGQGAYEQYF; v_call: TRBV6-5; cdr3_length: 15; j_call: .; d_call: TRBD1
cdr3_aa: CASSDSTAGDTQYF; v_call: TRBV6-4; cdr3_length: 14; j_call: TRBJ2-3; d_call: .
cdr3_aa: CASRPGQGGEQYF; v_call: TRBV6-5; cdr3_length: 13; j_call: TRBJ2-7; d_call: TRBD1
cdr3_aa: CASSRAGLSTDTQYF; v_call: TRBV5-5; cdr3_length: 15; j_call: TRBJ2-3; d_call: TRBD2
cdr3_aa: CASSITPLPQGLAKNIQYF; v_call: TRBV19; cdr3_length: 19; j_call: TRBJ2-4; d_call: .
cdr3_aa: CASSFYLIAGDNEQFF; v_call: TRBV5-8; cdr3_length: 16; j_call: TRBJ2-1; d_call: TRBD2
cdr3_aa: CASSLLPEATEAFF; v_call: TRBV5-1; cdr3_length: 14; j_call: TRBJ1-1; d_call: .
cdr3_aa: CASSQVGLAPGANVLTF; v_call: TRBV4-2; cdr3_length: 17; j_call: TRBJ2-6; d_call: .
cdr3_aa: CASGDGGAGQPQHF; v_call: TRBV9; cdr3_length: 14; j_call: TRBJ1-5; d_call: .
cdr3_aa: CASSSRDTYSYEQYF; v_call: TRBV7-9; cdr3_length: 15; j_call: TRBJ2-7; d_call: .
cdr3_aa: CASGPSLAGDEQYF; v_call: TRBV19; cdr3_length: 14; j_call: TRBJ2-7; d_call: TRBD2
cdr3_aa: CASSPGTSGGSSSYNEQFF; v_call: TRBV7-9; cdr3_length: 19; j_call: TRBJ2-1; d_call: TRBD2
cdr3_aa: CASSLVLAGGNEQFF; v_call: TRBV28; cdr3_length: 15; j_call: TRBJ2-1; d_call: TRBD2
cdr3_aa: CASSPLGAQYF; v_call: TRBV28; cdr3_length: 11; j_call: TRBJ2-7; d_call: .
cdr3_aa: CATSRRADQPQHF; v_call: TRBV15; cdr3_length: 13; j_call: TRBJ1-5; d_call: .
cdr3_aa: CASSQDGDRVNEQYF; v_call: TRBV4-3; cdr3_length: 15; j_call: TRBJ2-7; d_call: TRBD1
cdr3_aa: CASSSPEDSARETQYF; v_call: TRBV28; cdr3_length: 16; j_call: TRBJ2-5; d_call: .
cdr3_aa: CAWSVLHGNEQYF; v_call: TRBV30; cdr3_length: 13; j_call: TRBJ2-7; d_call: .
cdr3_aa: CASSALGLFNEQFF; v_call: TRBV9; cdr3_length: 14; j_call: TRBJ2-1; d_call: TRBD2
cdr3_aa: CASSPHGGLNTEAFF; v_call: TRBV7-8; cdr3_length: 15; j_call: TRBJ1-1; d_call: .
cdr3_aa: CASRNSGSSYNEQFF; v_call: TRBV19; cdr3_length: 15; j_call: TRBJ2-1; d_call: TRBD2